These 24 T cell receptor beta chains were all obtained from the same sample, sequenced in a study of blood T cell repertoires in COVID-19. Sequenced by immunoSEQ multiplex PCR; TCRdb stores in-frame clones only, minus some. The sample lists 200,000 to 300,000 clones, approximately 90% seen once, with 2% to 3% in the top ten. Material for sequencing was PBMCs or T cells enriched from blood (not recorded which). The receptors stem from a woman between 40 and 55 years old with acute COVID-19.

J is TRBJ2-2 and V is TRBV30, with 11 bases lining up with TRBD1. Per germline, CDR1 GTSNPN and CDR2 SVGIG (reference sequence). The V and J ends lost 3 bases and 3 bases, in that order; junction bases with no gene match: 6. The CDR3 is 16 residues long. The CDR3 here is CAWRNRDRGYTGELFF. In nucleotides, the CDR3 is TGTGCCTGGAGGAACCGGGACAGGGGGTACACCGGGGAGCTGTTTTTT.

This sequence joins TRBV7-2 and TRBJ1-4; D is uncertain. V shed 4 bases and J shed 6 bases, with 6 bases lying between them. The CDR3 has 12 residues. Germline V gene lookup returns CDR1 SGHTA and CDR2 FQGNSA. The DNA for the CDR3 is TGTGCCAGCAGCTACTTACATGAAAAACTGTTTTTT. Residues: CASSYLHEKLFF.

The chain employs TRBV9 and TRBJ2-1; D is undetermined. CDR1 and CDR2 (germline): SGDLS, YYNGEE. This CDR3 region has 13 residues. V was trimmed by 4 bases and J by 7 bases, leaving 12 bases between them. The CDR3 DNA reads as TGTGCCAGCAGCCAGGCAGGCACAAATGAGCAGTTCTTC. The encoded protein is CASSQAGTNEQFF. Full variable domain (missing parts from reference TRBV9 and TRBJ2-1): DSGVTQTPKHLITATGQRVTLRCSPRSGDLSVYWYQQSLDQGLQFLIQYYNGEERAKGNILERFSAQQFPDLHSELNLSSLELGDSALYFCASSQAGTNEQFFGPGTRLTVL.

This clone was counted a single time. The chain has TRBV29-1 and TRBJ1-5; tentative D call: TRBD1 (6 bases). Germline CDR1 and CDR2: SQVTM and ANQGSEA. CDR3 length: 12 amino acids. V lost 8 bases and J lost 2, with 10 bases in between. CDR3 coding DNA: TGCAGCTACAGGGAAGGCAATCAGCCCCAGCATTTT. Encoded protein: CSYREGNQPQHF.

V is TRBV2 and J is TRBJ2-7, with D perhaps matching TRBD1 (7 bases). The V end was cut by 6 bases, the J end by 5 bases, with 17 bases between. In germline, CDR1 is SNHLY, CDR2 FYNNEI. The CDR3 is 14 residues long. This CDR3 is CASRQGGPRNEQYF. The CDR3 bases are TGTGCCAGCAGGCAGGGGGGCCCTAGGAACGAGCAGTACTTC.

The CDR3 sequence is CASSPLLRGGYEQYF. CDR3 DNA sequence: TGTGCCAGCTCACCACTTCTTCGGGGGGGGTACGAGCAGTACTTC. The gene calls are TRBV18 and TRBJ2-7; 8 bases map to TRBD2. Germline V gene sequence: CDR1 KGHSH, CDR2 LQKENI. This CDR3 region has 15 residues. The ends lost 1 base at V and 4 bases at J; junction bases unmatched: 6. Based on the CDR3 plus reference TRBV18 and TRBJ2-7, the full variable domain is NAGVMQNPRHLVRRRGQEARLRCSPMKGHSHVYWYRQLPEEGLKFMVYLQKENIIDESGMPKERFSAEFPKEGPSILRIQQVVRGDSAAYFCASSPLLRGGYEQYFGPGTRLTVT.

Details on this clone: The junction shows a germline mismatch at one end, possibly a read error. This chain connects TRBV13 to TRBJ2-5; possibly TRBD2 for D (7 bases). The CDR3 consists of 18 residues. The germline CDR1 and CDR2 sequences are PRHDT and FYEKMQ (reference sequence). The CDR3 reads CGSTRRGGGAGPKETQYF. CDR3 in DNA: TGTGGCAGCACCCGGCGAGGGGGGGGAGCGGGTCCCAAAGAGACCCAGTACTTC.

This clone was detected once. The chain recombines TRBV19 with TRBJ1-5; tentative D call: TRBD1 (6 bases). There are 16 residues in the CDR3. Germline V lookup: CDR1 LNHDA, CDR2 SQIVND (reference sequence). With 1 base removed from V and 5 bases from J, the gap between germline ends came to 15 bases. Here the CDR3 DNA reads TGTGCCAGTAGTATAGGGGGGGGCCCACTTGATCAGCCCCAGCATTTT. Its translation: CASSIGGGPLDQPQHF.

The rearrangement uses TRBV2 and TRBJ2-1; D unresolved. There are 11 residues in the CDR3. Per the germline V gene, CDR1 is SNHLY and CDR2 is FYNNEI. The ends were cut back, 5 bases at V and 10 bases at J, with 9 bases in the middle. DNA for the CDR3: TGTGCCAGCAGTCCTCTGAGCGAGCAGTTCTTC. It specifies CASSPLSEQFF.

This chain uses TRBV19 with TRBJ1-2; D call uncertain. This CDR3 comprises 12 residues. The V end was cut by 2 bases, the J end by 5 bases, with 6 bases between. Per the germline V gene, CDR1 is LNHDA and CDR2 is SQIVND (reference sequence). The CDR3 here is CASSITGYGYTF. CDR3 sequence (DNA): TGTGCCAGTAGTATAACCGGGTATGGCTACACCTTC.

The chain combines TRBV11-2 with TRBJ1-5, with a tentative D call TRBD1 (6 bases). The CDR3 consists of 16 residues. Trimming took 2 bases from V and 1 from J, leaving 12 bases between them. The germline V gene has CDR1 SGHAT and CDR2 FQNNGV. CDR3 protein: CASSLTGGRSNQPQHF. Here the CDR3 DNA reads TGTGCCAGCAGCTTAACCGGGGGGCGAAGCAATCAGCCCCAGCATTTT.

The chain links TRBV15 to TRBJ2-1; a possible D gene is TRBD2 (6 bases). The CDR3 loop spans 17 amino acids. V lost 0 bases and J 4 bases, leaving 16 bases between the germline ends. The germline gives CDR1 LNHNV, CDR2 YYDKDF (reference sequence). The CDR3 sequence: CATSRDGSSAGYNEQFF. In nucleotides, the CDR3 is TGTGCCACCAGCAGAGACGGTTCCTCTGCGGGATACAATGAGCAGTTCTTC. The full variable domain, with the rest looked up from reference TRBV15 and TRBJ2-1, is DAMVIQNPRYQVTQFGKPVTLSCSQTLNHNVMYWYQQKSSQAPKLLFHYYDKDFNNEADTPDNFQSRRPNTSFCFLDIRSPGLGDTAMYLCATSRDGSSAGYNEQFFGPGTRLTVL.

The rearrangement uses TRBV10-3 and TRBJ2-1; 10 positions agree with TRBD1. CDR1 ENHRY and CDR2 SYGVKD come from the germline V gene. The CDR3 length is 15 residues. With V trimmed by 4 bases and J by 10 bases, 10 bases remained unmatched. CDR3 sequence (DNA): TGTGCCATCAGTGGACAGGGGGCAGTTAGTCCCGAGCAGTTCTTC. Protein sequence: CAISGQGAVSPEQFF.

The gene calls are TRBV2 and TRBJ1-1; TRBD1 might be the D (6 bases). CDR3 length: 14 amino acids. The germline V and J ends were trimmed by 6 bases and 4 bases, with 15 bases remaining between them. The germline V gene has CDR1 SNHLY and CDR2 FYNNEI. This CDR3 is CASSLQGGSTEAFF. The CDR3 region has the DNA TGTGCCAGCAGCCTACAGGGAGGGAGCACTGAAGCTTTCTTT.

The chain couples TRBV29-1 to TRBJ1-2, with a possible D match to TRBD1 (5 bases). The germline V gene has CDR1 SQVTM and CDR2 ANQGSEA. CDR3 length: 14 amino acids. Trimming cost V 6 bases and J 2 bases, with 16 bases left between them. CDR3 in amino acids: CSVPRTAGNYGYTF. The CDR3 DNA reads TGCAGCGTCCCCCGGACGGCAGGGAACTATGGCTACACCTTC.

This chain connects TRBV21-1 to TRBJ1-2; the D call of TRBD1 is as the table states it, not checked on the DNA. TRBV21-1 is a documented pseudogene. The CDR3 totals 15 residues. This CDR3 reads CASSGQGQASYGYTF. CDR3 nucleotide sequence: TGTGCCAGCAGCGGACAGGGACAGGCATCCTATGGCTACACCTTC.

This chain uses TRBV7-2 with TRBJ1-5; D ambiguous. The CDR3 is made up of 15 amino acids. Germline V gives CDR1 SGHTA, CDR2 FQGNSA. V lost 1 base and J lost 0, with 7 bases in between. CDR3 region: CASSLGSYSNQPQHF. The CDR3 coding sequence is TGTGCCAGCAGCTTAGGTTCTTATAGCAATCAGCCCCAGCATTTT.

This clone was seen more than once but under ten times. Other DNA variants within this sample encode the same CDR3. This chain connects TRBV29-1 to TRBJ1-2; a possible D gene is TRBD1 (5 bases). The germline V gene encodes CDR1 SQVTM and CDR2 ANQGSEA. V lost 3 bases, J lost 3 bases, and 5 bases lay in between. This CDR3 region has 11 residues. CDR3 region: CSVDRDYGYTF. CDR3 DNA sequence: TGCAGCGTTGACAGGGACTATGGCTACACCTTC.

The chain recombines TRBV27 with TRBJ2-3; D is perhaps TRBD2 (5 bases). CDR3 length: 12 amino acids. Per the germline V gene, CDR1 is MNHEY and CDR2 is SMNVEV (reference sequence). V gave up 10 bases and J gave up 8 bases, with 16 bases separating them. CDR3 sequence: CATSPQLGTQYF. The CDR3 DNA is TGTGCCACTTCCCCTCAACTAGGTACGCAGTATTTT.

This chain links TRBV3-1 (or the pseudogene TRBV3-2) with TRBJ2-1, with 10 nucleotides matching TRBD1. Germline V gives CDR1 LGHDT, CDR2 YNNKEL (reference sequence). This CDR3 is built from 17 residues. V lost 1 base to trimming and J lost 4 bases; unmatched junction nucleotides: 7. In DNA form, the CDR3 reads TGTGCCAGCAGCCAAGGGGGGACAGGGGTTGGGTACAATGAGCAGTTCTTC. This gives the protein CASSQGGTGVGYNEQFF.

The chain joins TRBV12-3 or TRBV12-4 to TRBJ1-5, with D hard to call. Trimming shortened V by 5 bases and J by 9 bases, and 11 bases separated the two germline ends. This CDR3 contains 12 residues. The CDR3 coding sequence is TGTGCCAGCAGTAAATCCAGGTGGCCCCAGCATTTT. This sequence encodes CASSKSRWPQHF.

The chain uses TRBV6-6 and TRBJ1-1; 11 bases are a match to TRBD1. V lost 4 bases and J lost 4; bases outside the gene matches: 8. The germline V gene has CDR1 MNHNY and CDR2 SVGAGI (reference sequence). The CDR3 loop spans 16 amino acids. This CDR3 is CASSSLGQGAGTEAFF. Written as DNA, the CDR3 is TGTGCCAGCAGTTCCCTCGGACAGGGGGCCGGCACTGAAGCTTTCTTT.

V usage is TRBV5-1 and J usage is TRBJ2-5; 13 positions agree with TRBD2. Germline trimming cut 3 bases from V and 5 bases from J; bases unmatched to any gene: 7. This CDR3 is 16 amino acids long. Germline-derived CDR1 and CDR2 are SGHRS and YFSETQ. CDR3 bases: TGCGCCAGCAGCTCTTTGGGACTAGCGGGGATGGAGACCCAGTACTTC. The encoded protein is CASSSLGLAGMETQYF.

This chain joins TRBV18 and TRBJ2-1; TRBD2 aligns across 8 bases. CDR1 is KGHSH and CDR2 is LQKENI in the germline V gene. The CDR3 is 15 amino acids. After removal of 6 bases from V and 3 bases from J, the junction contained 7 bases not matched to a gene. The CDR3 loop reads CASSPSGRDYNEQFF. The CDR3, as DNA: TGTGCCAGCTCCCCCAGCGGGAGAGACTACAATGAGCAGTTCTTC.